This passage covers 11 T cell receptor beta chains from one sample sequenced in a study of blood T cell repertoires in COVID-19. The data were produced by immunoSEQ multiplex PCR, yet TCRdb's version contains in-frame clones alone and is incomplete. The data contain around 95,000 clones, just over 90% of them seen just once; the ten biggest clones take up around 2.1%. The sample taken for sequencing was peripheral blood. Receptors originate from a man in his fifties or sixties with active COVID-19.

V usage is TRBV5-1 and J usage is TRBJ2-7; TRBD2 matches at 16 bases. Germline loops: CDR1 SGHRS, CDR2 YFSETQ. The CDR3 is 18 residues long. The ends lost 4 bases at V and 6 bases at J; junction bases unmatched: 13. As DNA, the CDR3 is TGCGCCAGCAGCCGGGGACTAGCGGGGGGGCGGGAGCTCAGCGAGCAGTACTTC. It translates to CASSRGLAGGRELSEQYF.

The rearrangement uses TRBV7-3 and TRBJ2-7, with TRBD1 identical over 11 bases. The CDR3 has 15 residues. V dropped 1 base and J dropped 6; count of bases not matched to a gene: 5. Germline-derived CDR1 and CDR2 are SGHTA and FQGTGA. The CDR3 nucleotides read TGTGCCAGCAGCTTAAGGAGGACAGGGGGCGGCGAGCAGTACTTC. Encoded protein: CASSLRRTGGGEQYF.

The chain links TRBV4-2 to TRBJ2-5, with TRBD2 identical over 10 bases. The V segment lost 4 bases and the J segment 1 base; nucleotides outside the gene matches: 9. The CDR3 has 17 residues. The germline gives CDR1 LGHNA, CDR2 YNFKEQ. For the CDR3, the DNA is TGTGCCAGCAGCCCCAGAGCGGGGGGGATAAGCCAAGAGACCCAGTACTTC. Its translation: CASSPRAGGISQETQYF.

The gene calls are TRBV5-1 and TRBJ2-1; the match to TRBD2 covers 13 bases. The CDR3 sequence is 17 residues long. The J segment lost 6 bases and the V segment lost 4 bases, leaving 10 bases of the junction unmatched. Per the germline V gene, CDR1 is SGHRS and CDR2 is YFSETQ. In DNA form, the CDR3 reads TGCGCCAGCAGCCAGGGACTAGCGGGACGGTTTACCAATGAGCAGTTCTTC. It encodes CASSQGLAGRFTNEQFF.

V and J are TRBV10-3 and TRBJ1-1, with TRBD1 matching over 8 bases. Germline-derived CDR1 and CDR2 are ENHRY and SYGVKD. V trimming: 6 bases; J trimming: 4 bases; junction bases outside the gene matches: 10. The CDR3 loop spans 15 amino acids. DNA of the CDR3: TGTGCCATCAGCGATCTGATGCAGGGGGCCACTGAAGCTTTCTTT. Translated, it gives CAISDLMQGATEAFF.

This clone was seen once. The rearrangement joins TRBV27 to TRBJ1-4; D possibly corresponds to TRBD1 (5 bases). The V gene lost 4 bases and the J gene lost 7 bases, with 10 bases spanning the gap. The germline CDR1 and CDR2 sequences are MNHEY and SMNVEV (reference sequence). This CDR3 comprises 13 residues. CDR3 coding DNA: TGTGCCAGCAGTTCAGGGTGGGGTGAAAAACTGTTTTTT. Translated: CASSSGWGEKLFF.

The chain couples TRBV5-6 to TRBJ2-3, with a tentative D call TRBD1 (6 bases). CDR1 is SGHDT and CDR2 is YYEEEE in the germline V gene. With 0 bases removed from V and 2 bases from J, the gap between germline ends came to 7 bases. There are 14 residues in the CDR3. The DNA for the CDR3 is TGTGCCAGCAGCTTGGGGGGGCACACAGATACGCAGTATTTT. Its translation: CASSLGGHTDTQYF.

This CDR3 is CASSQGASTNEKLFF. CDR3 nucleotides: TGTGCCAGCAGCCAAGGGGCGTCTACTAATGAAAAACTGTTTTTT. This sequence joins TRBV14 and TRBJ1-4; no clear D gene. Per the germline V gene, CDR1 is SGHDN and CDR2 is FVKESK. The CDR3 extends over 15 amino acids. Trimming shortened V by 1 base and J by 2 bases, and 8 bases separated the two germline ends. Complete variable domain (other parts from reference TRBV14 and TRBJ1-4): EAGVTQFPSHSVIEKGQTVTLRCDPISGHDNLYWYRRVMGKEIKFLLHFVKESKQDESGMPNNRFLAERTGGTYSTLKVQPAELEDSGVYFCASSQGASTNEKLFFGSGTQLSVL.

This CDR3 is CASSQDFGSGTYNEQFF. The CDR3 region has the DNA TGTGCCAGCAGCCAAGATTTCGGAAGCGGCACCTACAATGAGCAGTTCTTC. V usage is TRBV14 and J usage is TRBJ2-1; weak D call: TRBD2 (5 bases). The CDR3 spans 17 residues. Trimming removed 0 bases from V and 2 bases from J, with 14 bases in between. In germline, CDR1 is SGHDN, CDR2 FVKESK.

Here the CDR3 reads CASSQDYPGGGTDTQYF. CDR3 nucleotide sequence: TGTGCCAGCAGCCAAGATTACCCAGGGGGCGGCACAGATACGCAGTATTTT. The rearrangement joins TRBV4-2 to TRBJ2-3; 8 bases line up with TRBD1. Germline CDR1 LGHNA, CDR2 YNFKEQ. Trimming removed 0 bases from V and 1 base from J; junction bases left unmatched: 6. The CDR3 sequence is 17 residues long.

The chain carries TRBV18 and TRBJ1-5; D ambiguous. Germline lookup yields CDR1 KGHSH and CDR2 LQKENI. Trimming shortened V by 2 bases and J by 0 bases, and 5 bases separated the two germline ends. The CDR3 runs 14 residues. In DNA, the CDR3 is TGTGCCAGCTCACCAGGGAGTAGCAATCAGCCCCAGCATTTT. This sequence encodes CASSPGSSNQPQHF.